This entry lists 4 T cell receptor beta chains sequenced from one sample in a study of T cell responses to AZD1222 COVID-19 vaccine. Clones were read by immunoSEQ multiplex PCR, and TCRdb kept only the in-frame ones, dropping some. The sample has some 100,000 clones, about nine tenths seen once. The input for sequencing was peripheral blood, taken on day 0 of AZD1222 vaccination. The receptors were gathered from an adult in good health.

V is TRBV27 and J is TRBJ2-1, with D perhaps matching TRBD1 (6 bases). Per germline, CDR1 MNHEY and CDR2 SMNVEV (reference sequence). The CDR3 covers 14 residues. V was shortened by 6 bases and J by 6 bases, with 15 bases between the two germline ends. Here the CDR3 DNA reads TGTGCCAGCAGGGACACAGGGAGTGTCAATGAGCAGTTCTTC. Encoded protein: CASRDTGSVNEQFF.

The chain recombines TRBV7-9 with TRBJ2-7; maybe TRBD1 (7 bases). V lost 5 bases and J 7 bases, leaving 12 bases between the germline ends. The CDR3 has 12 residues. Germline values: CDR1 SEHNR, CDR2 FQNEAQ (reference sequence). CDR3 in amino acids: CASSKQGREQYF. The CDR3 DNA is TGTGCCAGCAGCAAACAGGGGAGGGAGCAGTACTTC.

V gene TRBV7-6 combines with J gene TRBJ2-7; TRBD2 matches at 7 bases. The CDR3 is 16 amino acids. Germline values: CDR1 SGHVS, CDR2 FNYEAQ. Trimming at V came to 1 base and at J to 5 bases, leaving 11 bases not matched to a gene. The CDR3 DNA sequence: TGTGCCAGCAGCTTAGGTCGGGGTAGCGGGCTTCACGAGCAGTACTTC. Residues: CASSLGRGSGLHEQYF.

The V and J genes are TRBV6-4 and TRBJ2-1; 8 bases line up with TRBD2. V dropped 0 bases and J dropped 9; count of bases not matched to a gene: 7. Germline CDR1 MRHNA, CDR2 SNTAGT. The CDR3 is made up of 15 amino acids. The CDR3 loop is CASSDSQSGSSEQFF. For the CDR3, the DNA is TGTGCCAGCAGTGACTCTCAGAGCGGGAGCAGTGAGCAGTTCTTC.